Below, 9 T cell receptor beta chains from the same sample are listed, as sequenced in a study of blood T cells in healthy people across ages. Then a second PCR, running roughly 7 to 11 cycles, was carried out with a sample-barcoded 5' primer and a J-beta primer mix. A single record per CDR3 protein comes from TCRdb applying MiXCR to the 5' RACE reads. The sample yields 890,000 or so distinct CDR3 sequences, less than 80% seen once. The sequenced sample was blood. The source is a man between 25 and 39 years old in good health.

The chain's CDR3 is CASSLPLRESYEQYF. The CDR3 DNA follows: TGTGCCAGCAGTTTGCCCCTCCGGGAATCCTACGAGCAGTACTTC. This sequence joins TRBV28 and TRBJ2-7; D may be TRBD2 (5 bases). From germline, CDR1 is MDHEN and CDR2 SYDVKM. Trimming pared 3 bases from V and 1 base from J, leaving 13 bases between. The CDR3 sequence is 15 residues long.

The genes are TRBV6-5 and TRBJ2-5, with 14 bases fitting TRBD2. The ends lost 6 bases at V and 5 bases at J; junction bases unmatched: 8. This CDR3 region has 16 residues. Per the germline V gene, CDR1 is MNHEY and CDR2 is SVGAGI. Written as DNA, the CDR3 is TGTGCCAGCAGCCCTAGGACTAGCGGGGGGCGGGAGACCCAGTACTTC. Translation gives CASSPRTSGGRETQYF.

V usage is TRBV9 and J usage is TRBJ2-4; the match to TRBD2 covers 10 bases. V trimming: 0 bases; J trimming: 8 bases; junction bases outside the gene matches: 8. The germline V gene encodes CDR1 SGDLS and CDR2 YYNGEE. CDR3 size: 16 residues. CDR3 DNA: TGTGCCAGCAGCGTAGATCTAGCGGGGGCCGGAGACATTCAGTACTTC. It encodes CASSVDLAGAGDIQYF.

This chain connects TRBV6-5 to TRBJ2-1; 7 bases map to TRBD1. Germline CDR1 is MNHEY and CDR2 is SVGAGI. The CDR3 extends over 14 amino acids. V dropped 6 bases and J dropped 6; count of bases not matched to a gene: 8. Here the CDR3 reads CASSRTGEPNEQFF. The CDR3, as DNA: TGTGCCAGCAGCCGCACAGGGGAGCCCAATGAGCAGTTCTTC.

J is TRBJ1-5 and V is TRBV6-6; 7 positions agree with TRBD1. The trim removed 11 bases at V and 6 bases at J, leaving 10 bases unmatched. Germline V lookup: CDR1 MNHNY, CDR2 SVGAGI (reference sequence). The CDR3 has 13 residues. The CDR3 DNA sequence: TGTGCCGGTAAAAGGGGGCTAGGTCAGCCCCAGCATTTT. It encodes CAGKRGLGQPQHF.

The chain is built from TRBV29-1 and TRBJ2-1; the D gene is possibly TRBD1 (6 bases). Trimming took off 5 bases at V and 8 bases at J, with 16 bases between the two ends. This CDR3 is 13 amino acids long. Germline V CDR1 and CDR2: SQVTM, ANQGSEA. CDR3 protein: CSVRQVIRDEQFF. CDR3 bases: TGCAGCGTTCGACAGGTCATAAGGGATGAGCAGTTCTTC.

V usage is TRBV6-5 and J usage is TRBJ2-1; unclear D gene. Trimming left V 1 base short and J 5 bases short, with 18 bases between. The CDR3 is 17 residues long. Germline CDR1 MNHEY, CDR2 SVGAGI. Here the CDR3 DNA reads TGTGCCAGCAGTTACTTCCCCGGATTAGTAGACCACAATGAGCAGTTCTTC. It yields the protein CASSYFPGLVDHNEQFF.

This clonotype was seen only a few times. The chain has TRBV29-1 and TRBJ2-1; D is possibly TRBD2 (6 bases). The V gene's germline CDR1 is SQVTM and CDR2 ANQGSEA. The CDR3 has 11 amino acids. V lost 0 bases, J lost 12 bases, and 9 bases lay in between. The CDR3 DNA is TGCAGCGTTGAAGATACGGAGGGGCAGTTCTTC. This encodes CSVEDTEGQFF.

The chain is built from TRBV25-1 and TRBJ1-2; D ambiguous. Per germline, CDR1 MGHDK and CDR2 SYGVNS. The V gene lost 1 base and the J gene lost 5 bases, with 11 bases spanning the gap. The CDR3 sequence is 14 residues long. In nucleotides, the CDR3 is TGTGCCAGCAGTGAATCGACGTCTTATTATGGCTACACCTTC. Translation gives CASSESTSYYGYTF.